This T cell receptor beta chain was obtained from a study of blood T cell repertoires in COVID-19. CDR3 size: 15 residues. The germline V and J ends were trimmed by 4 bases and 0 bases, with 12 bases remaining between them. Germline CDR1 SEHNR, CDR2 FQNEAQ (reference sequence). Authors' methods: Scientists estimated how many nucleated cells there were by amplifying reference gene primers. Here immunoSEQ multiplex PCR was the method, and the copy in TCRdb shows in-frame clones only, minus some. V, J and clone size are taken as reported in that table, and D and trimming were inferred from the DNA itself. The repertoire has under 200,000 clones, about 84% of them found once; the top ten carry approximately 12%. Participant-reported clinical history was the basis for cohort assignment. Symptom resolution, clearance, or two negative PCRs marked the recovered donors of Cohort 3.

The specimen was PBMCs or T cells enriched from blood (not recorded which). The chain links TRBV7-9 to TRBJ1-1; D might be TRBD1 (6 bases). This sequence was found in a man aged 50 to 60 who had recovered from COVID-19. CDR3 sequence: CASSSRDTMNTEAFF. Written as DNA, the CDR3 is TGTGCCAGCAGCTCCCGGGACACTATGAACACTGAAGCTTTCTTT.